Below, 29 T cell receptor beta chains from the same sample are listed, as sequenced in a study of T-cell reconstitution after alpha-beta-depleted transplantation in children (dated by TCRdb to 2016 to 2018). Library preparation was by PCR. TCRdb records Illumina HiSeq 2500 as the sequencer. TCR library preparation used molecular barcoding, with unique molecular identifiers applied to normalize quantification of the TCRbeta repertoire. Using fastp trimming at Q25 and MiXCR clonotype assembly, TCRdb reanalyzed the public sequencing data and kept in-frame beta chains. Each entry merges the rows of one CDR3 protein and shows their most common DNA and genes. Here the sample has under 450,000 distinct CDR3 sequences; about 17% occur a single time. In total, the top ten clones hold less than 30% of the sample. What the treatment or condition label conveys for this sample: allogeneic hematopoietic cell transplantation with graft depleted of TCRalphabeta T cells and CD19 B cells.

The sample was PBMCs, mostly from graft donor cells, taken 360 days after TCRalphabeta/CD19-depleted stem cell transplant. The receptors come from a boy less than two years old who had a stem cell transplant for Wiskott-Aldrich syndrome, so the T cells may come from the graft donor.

The CDR3 bases are TGTGCCAGCAGTGAAAAAGAAGAGGGTCTGAGGGAGACCCAGTACTTC. It codes for CASSEKEEGLRETQYF. The V and J genes are TRBV6-1 and TRBJ2-5; D might be TRBD2 (5 bases). The CDR3 is made up of 16 amino acids. Germline CDR1 is MNHNS and CDR2 is SASEGT. Deletions cut 2 bases from V and 5 bases from J, with 18 bases between.

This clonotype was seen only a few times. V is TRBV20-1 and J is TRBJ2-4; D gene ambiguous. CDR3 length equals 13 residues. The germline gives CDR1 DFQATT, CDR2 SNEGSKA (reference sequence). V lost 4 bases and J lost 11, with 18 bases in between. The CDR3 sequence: CSATPRTVPLQYF. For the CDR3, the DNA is TGCAGTGCTACCCCGAGGACCGTCCCGCTTCAGTACTTC.

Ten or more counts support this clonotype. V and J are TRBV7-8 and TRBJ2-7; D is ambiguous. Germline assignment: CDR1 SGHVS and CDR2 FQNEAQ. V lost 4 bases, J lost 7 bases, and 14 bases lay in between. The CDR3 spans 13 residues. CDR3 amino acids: CASSYVWLGEQYF. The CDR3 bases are TGTGCCAGCAGCTACGTCTGGCTAGGGGAGCAGTACTTC.

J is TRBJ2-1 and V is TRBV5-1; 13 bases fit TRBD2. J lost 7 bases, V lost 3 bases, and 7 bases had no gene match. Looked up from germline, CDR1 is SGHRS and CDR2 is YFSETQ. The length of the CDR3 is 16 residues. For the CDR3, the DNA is TGCGCCAGCAGCTCCGGACTAGCGGGAGTAACAAATGAGCAGTTCTTC. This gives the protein CASSSGLAGVTNEQFF.

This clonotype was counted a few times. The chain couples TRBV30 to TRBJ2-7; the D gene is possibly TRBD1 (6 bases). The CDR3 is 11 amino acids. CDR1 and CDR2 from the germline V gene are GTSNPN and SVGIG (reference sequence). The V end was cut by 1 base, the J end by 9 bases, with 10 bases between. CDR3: CAWSEDRRQYF. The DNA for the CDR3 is TGTGCCTGGAGTGAGGACAGACGGCAGTACTTC.

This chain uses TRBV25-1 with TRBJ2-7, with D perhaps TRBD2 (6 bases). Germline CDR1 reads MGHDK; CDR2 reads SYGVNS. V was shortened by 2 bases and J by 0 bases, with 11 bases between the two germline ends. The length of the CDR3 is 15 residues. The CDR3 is CASSESGGYSYEQYF. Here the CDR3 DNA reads TGTGCCAGCAGTGAAAGTGGAGGGTACTCCTACGAGCAGTACTTC.

In nucleotides, the CDR3 is TGTGCCAGCAGCCCTCCCCACAGGGTCTATACCACAGATACGCAGTATTTT. Encoded protein: CASSPPHRVYTTDTQYF. J is TRBJ2-3 and V is TRBV7-2; D is perhaps TRBD1 (6 bases). CDR1 and CDR2 from the germline V gene are SGHTA and FQGNSA. The CDR3 is 17 residues long. The V end was cut by 5 bases, the J end by 2 bases, with 20 bases between.

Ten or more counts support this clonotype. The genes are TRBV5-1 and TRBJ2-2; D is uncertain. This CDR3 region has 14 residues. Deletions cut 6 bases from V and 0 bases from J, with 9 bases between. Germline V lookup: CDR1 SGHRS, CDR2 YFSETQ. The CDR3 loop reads CASNKAPNTGELFF. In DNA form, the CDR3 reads TGCGCCAGCAATAAGGCGCCGAACACCGGGGAGCTGTTTTTT. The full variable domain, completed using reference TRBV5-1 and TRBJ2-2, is KAGVTQTPRYLIKTRGQQVTLSCSPISGHRSVSWYQQTPGQGLQFLFEYFSETQRNKGNFPGRFSGRQFSNSRSEMNVSTLELGDSALYLCASNKAPNTGELFFGEGSRLTVL.

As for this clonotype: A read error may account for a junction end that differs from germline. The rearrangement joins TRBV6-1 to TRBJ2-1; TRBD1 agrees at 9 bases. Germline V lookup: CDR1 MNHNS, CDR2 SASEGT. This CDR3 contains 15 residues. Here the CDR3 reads CPSSAPTGGYNEQFF. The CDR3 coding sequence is TGTCCCAGCAGTGCACCGACAGGGGGGTACAATGAGCAGTTCTTC.

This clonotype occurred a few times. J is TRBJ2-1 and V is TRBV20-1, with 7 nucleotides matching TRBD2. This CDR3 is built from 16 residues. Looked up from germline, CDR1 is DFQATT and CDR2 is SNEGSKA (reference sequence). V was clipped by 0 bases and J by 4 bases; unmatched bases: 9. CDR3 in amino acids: CSARDLPSGTYNEQFF. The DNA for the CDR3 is TGCAGTGCTAGAGATCTCCCTAGCGGCACTTACAATGAGCAGTTCTTC.

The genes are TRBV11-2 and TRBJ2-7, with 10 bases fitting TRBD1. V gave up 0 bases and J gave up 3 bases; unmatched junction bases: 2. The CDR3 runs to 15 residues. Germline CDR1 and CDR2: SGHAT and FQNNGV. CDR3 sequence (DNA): TGTGCCAGCAGCTTAGAAAGGACAGGGGGCTACGAGCAGTACTTC. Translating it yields CASSLERTGGYEQYF. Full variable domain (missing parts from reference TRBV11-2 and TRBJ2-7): EAGVAQSPRYKIIEKRQSVAFWCNPISGHATLYWYQQILGQGPKLLIQFQNNGVVDDSQLPKDRFSAERLKGVDSTLKIQPAKLEDSAVYLCASSLERTGGYEQYFGPGTRLTVT.

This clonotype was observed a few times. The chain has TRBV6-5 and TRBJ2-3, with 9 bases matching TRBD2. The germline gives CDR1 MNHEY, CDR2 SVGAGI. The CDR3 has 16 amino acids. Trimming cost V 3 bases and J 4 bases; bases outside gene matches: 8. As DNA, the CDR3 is TGTGCCAGCAGTTATCGAGCGGGAGGAGGCGCAGATACGCAGTATTTT. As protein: CASSYRAGGGADTQYF.

CDR3 protein: CASSQTNRRTTGAFF. The CDR3 bases are TGTGCCAGCAGTCAAACTAACCGACGGACGACCGGAGCTTTCTTT. The chain carries TRBV6-2 or TRBV6-3 and TRBJ1-1; D is undetermined. The CDR3 covers 15 residues. The V end was cut by 5 bases, the J end by 10 bases, with 23 bases between. Germline loops: CDR1 MNHEY, CDR2 SVGEGT.

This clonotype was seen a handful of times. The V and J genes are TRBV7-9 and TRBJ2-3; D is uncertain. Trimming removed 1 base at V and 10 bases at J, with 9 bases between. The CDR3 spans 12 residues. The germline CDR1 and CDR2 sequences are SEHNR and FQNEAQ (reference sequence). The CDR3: CASSLVVIAQYF. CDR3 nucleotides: TGTGCCAGCAGCTTAGTAGTTATCGCGCAGTATTTT.

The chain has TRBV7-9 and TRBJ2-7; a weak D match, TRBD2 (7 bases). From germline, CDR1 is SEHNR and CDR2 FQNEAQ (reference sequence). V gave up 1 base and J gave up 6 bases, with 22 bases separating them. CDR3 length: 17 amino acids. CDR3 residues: CASSLGLGGGALFEQYF. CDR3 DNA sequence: TGTGCCAGCAGCTTAGGACTTGGAGGGGGGGCCCTTTTCGAGCAGTACTTC.

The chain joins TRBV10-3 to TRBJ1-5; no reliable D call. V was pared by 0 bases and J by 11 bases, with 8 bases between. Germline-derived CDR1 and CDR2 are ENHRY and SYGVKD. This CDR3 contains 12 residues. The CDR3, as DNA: TGTGCCATCAGTGAGTCCGGATCGGCCCAGCATTTT. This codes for CAISESGSAQHF.

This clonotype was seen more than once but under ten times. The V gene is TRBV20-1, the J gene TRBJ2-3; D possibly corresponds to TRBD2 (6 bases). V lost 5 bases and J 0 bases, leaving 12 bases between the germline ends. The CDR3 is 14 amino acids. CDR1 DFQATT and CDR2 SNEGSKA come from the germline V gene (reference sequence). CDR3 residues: CSAAPGTSTDTQYF. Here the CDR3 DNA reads TGCAGTGCTGCTCCCGGGACTAGCACAGATACGCAGTATTTT.

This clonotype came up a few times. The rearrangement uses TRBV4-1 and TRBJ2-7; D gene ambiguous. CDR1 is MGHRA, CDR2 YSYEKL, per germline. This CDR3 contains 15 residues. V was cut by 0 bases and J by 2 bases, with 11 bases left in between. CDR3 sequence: CASSQENGSPYEQYF. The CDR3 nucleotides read TGCGCCAGCAGCCAAGAAAATGGCTCCCCCTACGAGCAGTACTTC.

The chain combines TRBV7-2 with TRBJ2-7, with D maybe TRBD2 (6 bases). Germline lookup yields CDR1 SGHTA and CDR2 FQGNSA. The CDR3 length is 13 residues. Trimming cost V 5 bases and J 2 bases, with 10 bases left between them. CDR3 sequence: CASSRGGAYEQYF. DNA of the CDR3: TGTGCCAGCAGCCGTGGCGGGGCCTACGAGCAGTACTTC. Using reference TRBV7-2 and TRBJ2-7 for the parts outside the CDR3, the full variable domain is GAGVSQSPSNKVTEKGKDVELRCDPISGHTALYWYRQSLGQGLEFLIYFQGNSAPDKSGLPSDRFSAERTGGSVSTLTIQRTQQEDSAVYLCASSRGGAYEQYFGPGTRLTVT.

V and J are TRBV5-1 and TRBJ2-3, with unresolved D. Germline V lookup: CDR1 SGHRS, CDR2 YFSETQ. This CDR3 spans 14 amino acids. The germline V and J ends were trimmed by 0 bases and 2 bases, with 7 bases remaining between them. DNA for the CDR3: TGCGCCAGCAGCTTGGCGGTCGTCACAGATACGCAGTATTTT. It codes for CASSLAVVTDTQYF.

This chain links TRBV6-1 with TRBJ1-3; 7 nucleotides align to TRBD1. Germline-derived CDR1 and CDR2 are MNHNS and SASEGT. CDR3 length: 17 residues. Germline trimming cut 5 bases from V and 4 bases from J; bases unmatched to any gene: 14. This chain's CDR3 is CASSKRPTGMVGNTIYF. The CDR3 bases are TGTGCCAGCAGTAAACGGCCGACAGGGATGGTCGGAAACACCATATATTTT.

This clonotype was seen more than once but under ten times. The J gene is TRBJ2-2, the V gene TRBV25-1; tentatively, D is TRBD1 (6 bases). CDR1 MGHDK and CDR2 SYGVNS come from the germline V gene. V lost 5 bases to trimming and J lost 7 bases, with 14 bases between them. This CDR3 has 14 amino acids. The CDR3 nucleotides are TGTGCCAGCAGTAAACCGGGACACCTCGGGGAGCTGTTTTTT. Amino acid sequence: CASSKPGHLGELFF.

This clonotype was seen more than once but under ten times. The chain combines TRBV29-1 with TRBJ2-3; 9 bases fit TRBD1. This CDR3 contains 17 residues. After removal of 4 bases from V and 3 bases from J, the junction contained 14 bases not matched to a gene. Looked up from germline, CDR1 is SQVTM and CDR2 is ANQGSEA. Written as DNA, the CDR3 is TGCAGCGTTGCCCCGCTTCGGGACAGGGAAACAACAGATACGCAGTATTTT. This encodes CSVAPLRDRETTDTQYF.

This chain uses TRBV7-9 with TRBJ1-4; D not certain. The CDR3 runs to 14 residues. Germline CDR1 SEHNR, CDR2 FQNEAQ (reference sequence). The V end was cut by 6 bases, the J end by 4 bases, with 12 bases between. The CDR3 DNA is TGTGCCAGCAGTCTCGACATGATTAATGAAAAACTGTTTTTT. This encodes CASSLDMINEKLFF.

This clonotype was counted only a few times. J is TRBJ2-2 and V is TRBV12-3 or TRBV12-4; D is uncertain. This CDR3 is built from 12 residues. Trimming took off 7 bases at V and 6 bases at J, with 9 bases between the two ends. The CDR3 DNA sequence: TGTGCCAGCACTTTTTGGGCCGGGGAGCTGTTTTTT. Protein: CASTFWAGELFF.

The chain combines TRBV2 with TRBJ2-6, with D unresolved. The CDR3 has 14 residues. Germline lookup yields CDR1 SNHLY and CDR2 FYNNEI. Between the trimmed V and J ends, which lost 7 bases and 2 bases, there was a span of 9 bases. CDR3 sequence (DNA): TGTGCCAGCATGTCTTGGGCTGGGGCCAACGTCCTGACTTTC. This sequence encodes CASMSWAGANVLTF.

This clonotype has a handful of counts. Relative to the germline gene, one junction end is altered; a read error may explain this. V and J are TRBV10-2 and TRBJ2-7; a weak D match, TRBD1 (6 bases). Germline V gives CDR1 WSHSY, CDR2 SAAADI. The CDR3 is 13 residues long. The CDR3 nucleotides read TGCGCCAGCAAAAATCCCTCCGACAGGAGTGTCCTGTTC. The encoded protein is CASKNPSDRSVLF.

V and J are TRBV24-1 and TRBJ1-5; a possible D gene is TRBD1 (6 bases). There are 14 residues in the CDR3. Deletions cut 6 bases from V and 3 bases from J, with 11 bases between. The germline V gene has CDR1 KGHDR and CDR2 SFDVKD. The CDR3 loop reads CATSRPGANQPQHF. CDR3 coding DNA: TGTGCCACCAGTCGACCAGGGGCCAATCAGCCCCAGCATTTT.

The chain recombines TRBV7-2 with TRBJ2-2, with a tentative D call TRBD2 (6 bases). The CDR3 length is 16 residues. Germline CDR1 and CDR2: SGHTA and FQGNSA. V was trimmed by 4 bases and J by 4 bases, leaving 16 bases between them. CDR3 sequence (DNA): TGTGCCAGCAGCTCACCGTTACTAGCAGGCACCGGGGAGCTGTTTTTT. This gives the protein CASSSPLLAGTGELFF. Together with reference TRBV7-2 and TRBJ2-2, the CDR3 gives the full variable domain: GAGVSQSPSNKVTEKGKDVELRCDPISGHTALYWYRQSLGQGLEFLIYFQGNSAPDKSGLPSDRFSAERTGGSVSTLTIQRTQQEDSAVYLCASSSPLLAGTGELFFGEGSRLTVL.